The source of this T cell receptor beta chain is a study of blood T cell repertoires in COVID-19 (dated by TCRdb to about 2020). Turning to the overall study: Collaborator samples came from the United States, Italy and Spain and covered acute and convalescent phases of COVID-19. The prospective study material was composed of cDNA or gDNA derived from T cells, B-cell-depleted T cells, or PBMCs. Subjects who had been exposed to COVID-19, were actively infected with it, or had recovered from it provided the deeply sampled blood TCRbeta repertoires that made up the dataset. The repertoires were made available in a free public database intended to serve as a resource for research on the immune response to SARS-CoV-2. The samples were drawn from two sources: the first 160 participants of the ongoing ImmuneRACE study, and 950 to 1,500 subjects contributed by 6 global collaborators. The sample metadata nearly always contained a de-identified subject ID, COVID-19 status, age in years and sex. Where available, HLA class I and class II types were obtained from metadata supplied by the sample provider rather than from assay-based typing.

Overall study outcomes, separate from this receptor: The quantity of clinical and demographic metadata differed by source and by participant and was supplied without curation.

In the case of this clone: What this receptor recognizes is not known. No per-base quality is available; no much larger clone lies one base away.

In Seattle, one collaborating source enrolled patients while the infection was active and tracked those patients longitudinally over the course of disease. Collaborating institutions collected whole blood in K2EDTA tubes following their own protocols. For TCRbeta analysis, collaborator samples were shipped as frozen whole blood, as isolated PBMCs, or as DNA extracted from either sample type. TCRbeta CDR3 regions were amplified from genomic DNA by means of the immunoSEQ Assay, a bias-controlled multiplex PCR. The published analysis was carried out like this. Within the assay, amplification of reference gene primers was used to estimate how many nucleated cells each sample contained. Sequence reads were collapsed and filtered to measure the absolute abundance of every unique TCRbeta CDR3 rearrangement. For each sample, productive Simpson clonality was calculated as the square root of Simpson's diversity index over productive rearrangements. Held by TCRdb, this immuneACCESS table contains in-frame sequences only and omits some clones. Under half of the omission traces to an unresolved V gene where checked; the cause of the rest is unknown. D and trimming come from the DNA, and the V and J calls and clone size come from that table. The sample includes 250,000 to 300,000 clones, with approximately 87% observed a single time. The ten most abundant clones make up around 12% of the sample.

The germline V gene sets CDR1 to MNHEY and CDR2 to SVGAGI. V has 5 bases trimmed and J has 3 bases trimmed; junction bases matching no gene number 0. CDR3 length: 14 amino acids, cysteine to phenylalanine. Only CDR3 DNA is held: 42 bases, read in frame from base 1. This receptor chain uses TRBV6-5 and TRBJ1-6; 8 central nucleotides agree with TRBD1. The sample comprised peripheral blood. This TCR was recovered from a woman aged 25 to 45 with COVID-19, enrolled during active disease. Here is the DNA: TGTGCCAGCAGTACAGGGGGCTATAATTCACCCCTCCACTTT. Translated, this is CASSTGGYNSPLHF.